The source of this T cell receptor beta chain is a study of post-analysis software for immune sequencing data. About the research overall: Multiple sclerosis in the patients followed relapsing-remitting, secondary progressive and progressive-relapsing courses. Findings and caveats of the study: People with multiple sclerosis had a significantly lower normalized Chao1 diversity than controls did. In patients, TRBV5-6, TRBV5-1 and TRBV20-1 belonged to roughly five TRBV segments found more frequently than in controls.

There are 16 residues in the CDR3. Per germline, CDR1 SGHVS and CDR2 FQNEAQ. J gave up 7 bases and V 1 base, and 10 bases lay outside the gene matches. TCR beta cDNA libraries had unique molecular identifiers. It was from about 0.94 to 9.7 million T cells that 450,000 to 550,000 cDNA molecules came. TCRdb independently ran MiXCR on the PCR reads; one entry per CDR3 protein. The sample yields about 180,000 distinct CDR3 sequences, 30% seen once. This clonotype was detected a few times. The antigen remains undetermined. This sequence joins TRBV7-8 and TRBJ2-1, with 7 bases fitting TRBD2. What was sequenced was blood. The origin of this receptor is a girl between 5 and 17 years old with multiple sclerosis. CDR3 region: CASSLGRRGSMNEQFF. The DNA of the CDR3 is TGTGCCAGCAGCTTAGGCCGGCGCGGGAGCATGAATGAGCAGTTCTTC.